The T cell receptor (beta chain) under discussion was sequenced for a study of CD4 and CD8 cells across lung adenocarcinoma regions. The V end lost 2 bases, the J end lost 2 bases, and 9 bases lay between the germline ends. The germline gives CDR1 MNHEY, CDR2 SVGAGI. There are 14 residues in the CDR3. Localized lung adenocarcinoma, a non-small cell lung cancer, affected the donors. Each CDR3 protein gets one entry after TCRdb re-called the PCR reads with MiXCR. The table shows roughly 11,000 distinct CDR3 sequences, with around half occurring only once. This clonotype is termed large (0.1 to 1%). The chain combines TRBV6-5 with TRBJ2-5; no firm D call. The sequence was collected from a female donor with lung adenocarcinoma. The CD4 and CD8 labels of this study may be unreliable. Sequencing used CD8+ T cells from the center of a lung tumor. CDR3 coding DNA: TGTGCCAGCAGTTACAGTGTCGGACAAGAGACCCAGTACTTC. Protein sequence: CASSYSVGQETQYF.